Presented here are 13 T cell receptor beta chains from one specimen sequenced in a study of cytomegalovirus exposure and HLA in healthy donors. Researchers ran the PCR with 60 Vbeta and 13 Jbeta primers. Profiled with immunoSEQ multiplex PCR; TCRdb holds only in-frame clones, not every one. The top ten clones hold 5.5% to 7.5% of a sample with about 170,000 clones, 75% to 85% of them seen once. The specimen sequenced was PBMCs. The receptor set was obtained from a man aged 30 to 39 in good health and CMV-seropositive.

J is TRBJ2-5 and V is TRBV6-5, with 8 bases matching TRBD2. Germline CDR1 is MNHEY and CDR2 is SVGAGI. The CDR3 contains 14 residues. V shed 6 bases, J shed 9 bases, and the junction held 12 bases outside the gene matches. CDR3 in amino acids: CASRIAGQREAQYF. The CDR3 DNA follows: TGTGCCAGCAGGATAGCGGGGCAGAGGGAGGCCCAGTACTTC.

This clone was observed a single time. This chain connects TRBV7-2 to TRBJ2-3, with 8 bases identical to TRBD1. Germline CDR1 and CDR2: SGHTA and FQGNSA. CDR3 length: 14 residues. Losses at the gene ends were 4 bases for V and 4 bases for J; bases not matched to a gene: 4. The CDR3 bases are TGTGCCAGCAGCTACAGGGGGTGGTCAGATACGCAGTATTTT. It translates to CASSYRGWSDTQYF. Full variable domain (remainder filled in from reference TRBV7-2 and TRBJ2-3): GAGVSQSPSNKVTEKGKDVELRCDPISGHTALYWYRQSLGQGLEFLIYFQGNSAPDKSGLPSDRFSAERTGGSVSTLTIQRTQQEDSAVYLCASSYRGWSDTQYFGPGTRLTVL.

The V call is TRBV28, the J call TRBJ2-2, with D perhaps matching TRBD1 (6 bases). This CDR3 is 17 amino acids long. V lost 2 bases and J lost 3, with 16 bases in between. Per the germline V gene, CDR1 is MDHEN and CDR2 is SYDVKM. CDR3 residues: CASSLRLGAGDTGELFF. CDR3 DNA sequence: TGTGCCAGCAGTTTACGTTTAGGTGCAGGGGACACCGGGGAGCTGTTTTTT.

This chain connects TRBV30 to TRBJ2-7; 8 bases agree with TRBD2. Looked up from germline, CDR1 is GTSNPN and CDR2 is SVGIG (reference sequence). The V and J ends lost 1 base and 4 bases, in that order; junction bases with no gene match: 12. This CDR3 region has 16 residues. In DNA form, the CDR3 reads TGTGCCTGGAGTGAACGAGGAACGGGAGGGCCGTACGAGCAGTACTTC. Translated: CAWSERGTGGPYEQYF. The full variable domain, its missing parts supplied by reference TRBV30 and TRBJ2-7, is SQTIHQWPATLVQPVGSPLSLECTVEGTSNPNLYWYRQAAGRGLQLLFYSVGIGQISSEVPQNLSASRPQDRQFILSSKKLLLSDSGFYLCAWSERGTGGPYEQYFGPGTRLTVT.

The chain uses TRBV11-2 and TRBJ1-5, with D tentatively TRBD1 (6 bases). CDR1 and CDR2 from the germline V gene are SGHAT and FQNNGV. With 0 bases removed from V and 5 bases from J, the gap between germline ends came to 11 bases. This CDR3 region has 15 residues. The CDR3 DNA is TGTGCCAGCAGCTTAGATTGGGGGCCGGATCAGCCCCAGCATTTT. Translated, it gives CASSLDWGPDQPQHF.

The V gene is TRBV13, the J gene TRBJ2-3; possibly TRBD1 for D (7 bases). CDR1 and CDR2 (germline): PRHDT, FYEKMQ (reference sequence). Trimming cost V 0 bases and J 4 bases, with 17 bases left between them. The CDR3 is 17 amino acids. DNA for the CDR3: TGTGCCAGCAGCTTAGGCCTCCAGGGGGGTGGCGCAGATACGCAGTATTTT. Translation gives CASSLGLQGGGADTQYF.

With regard to this clone: One end of the junction is discordant with germline, which a read error may explain. The chain uses TRBV5-5 and TRBJ2-2; D is perhaps TRBD2 (6 bases). The CDR3 is 15 residues long. Germline-derived CDR1 and CDR2 are SGHKS and YYEKEE (reference sequence). CDR3 loop: CASSPGLTNAGELFF. The DNA for the CDR3 is TGTGCCAGCAGCCCGGGACTCACGAACGCCGGGGAGCTGTTTTTT.

The V and J genes are TRBV7-9 and TRBJ2-1; 11 bases match TRBD2. Germline V gene lookup returns CDR1 SEHNR and CDR2 FQNEAQ (reference sequence). The V and J ends lost 2 bases and 9 bases, in that order; junction bases with no gene match: 9. CDR3 length: 16 residues. In DNA form, the CDR3 reads TGTGCCAGCAGCTTAACTGGGCTAGCGGGGGGAGGTGAGCAGTTCTTC. Protein sequence: CASSLTGLAGGGEQFF.

This clone was counted a single time. The junction differs from germline at one of its ends, possibly a read error. The chain recombines TRBV7-9 with TRBJ2-7, with 8 bases matching TRBD2. Germline values: CDR1 SEHNR, CDR2 FQNEAQ (reference sequence). The CDR3 runs to 18 residues. In DNA, the CDR3 is TGTTCCAGCAGCTTAACGGGTACACTAGCGGAAGACTCCTACGAGCAGTACTTC. Its translation: CSSSLTGTLAEDSYEQYF.

This chain connects TRBV4-1 to TRBJ2-3; 7 bases fit TRBD1. Germline V lookup: CDR1 MGHRA, CDR2 YSYEKL. The CDR3 has 17 residues. V gave up 2 bases and J gave up 0 bases; unmatched junction bases: 8. CDR3 sequence (DNA): TGCGCCAGCAGCCAATCGGGACAGCCCTCTAGCACAGATACGCAGTATTTT. Its translation: CASSQSGQPSSTDTQYF.

V usage is TRBV29-1 and J usage is TRBJ2-1; 13 bases fit TRBD2. The CDR3 length is 14 residues. V lost 7 bases to trimming and J lost 6 bases; unmatched junction nucleotides: 6. The germline CDR1 and CDR2 sequences are SQVTM and ANQGSEA. The CDR3 is CSAPRLAGGNEQFF. CDR3 nucleotide sequence: TGCAGCGCTCCCCGACTAGCGGGGGGCAATGAGCAGTTCTTC.

This clone was detected only a few times. This rearrangement joins TRBV4-2 to TRBJ2-1; D is undetermined. The CDR3 is 15 amino acids. The V gene's germline CDR1 is LGHNA and CDR2 YNFKEQ. V was trimmed by 0 bases and J by 2 bases, leaving 8 bases between them. The CDR3 coding sequence is TGTGCCAGCAGCCAAGAGCAGAACACCTACAATGAGCAGTTCTTC. It is translated as CASSQEQNTYNEQFF.

The rearrangement uses TRBV5-6 and TRBJ2-1; a possible D gene is TRBD2 (5 bases). Germline V lookup: CDR1 SGHDT, CDR2 YYEEEE. The V and J ends lost 0 bases and 6 bases respectively, with 13 bases between them. The CDR3 is 15 residues long. The CDR3 is CASSLAVASGNEQFF. CDR3 DNA: TGTGCCAGCAGCTTGGCCGTAGCGAGCGGCAATGAGCAGTTCTTC.